This TCR beta chain was identified during a study of T cells expressing NK-cell markers. General observations from the study: The same clonotypes also predominated in the CD3+CD56-NKG2C+ fraction of a few donors.

With respect to this clonotype: Its antigen is not known.

TCRdb reprocessed the 5' RACE reads and stores each CDR3 protein as one record, lacking DNA. Its table lists hundreds of thousands of distinct CDR3 sequences. The germline gives CDR1 MNHEY, CDR2 SVGEGT. The CDR3 is made up of 12 amino acids. This clonotype was obtained from a woman aged 18-69 years in good health. Material for sequencing was blood T cells: a sorted CD56 or NKG2C T cell subset, CD4+ or CD8+ T cells, or bulk PBMC T cells (not recorded which). This chain uses TRBV6-2 or TRBV6-3 with TRBJ2-1; the D call of TRBD1 rests on TCRdb alone, since no DNA is present to check it. CDR3 amino acids: CASSYPGPEQFF.